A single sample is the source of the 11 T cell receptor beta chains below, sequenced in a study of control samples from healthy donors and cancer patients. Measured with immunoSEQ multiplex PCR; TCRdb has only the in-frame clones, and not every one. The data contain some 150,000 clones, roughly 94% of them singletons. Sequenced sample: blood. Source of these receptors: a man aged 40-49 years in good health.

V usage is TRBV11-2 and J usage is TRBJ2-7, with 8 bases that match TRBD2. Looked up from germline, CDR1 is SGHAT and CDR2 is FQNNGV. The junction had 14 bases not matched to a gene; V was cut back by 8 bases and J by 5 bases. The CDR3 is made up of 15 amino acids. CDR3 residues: CASSPTGLVSHEQYF. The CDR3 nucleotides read TGTGCCAGCTCTCCCACGGGACTAGTCAGCCACGAGCAGTACTTC.

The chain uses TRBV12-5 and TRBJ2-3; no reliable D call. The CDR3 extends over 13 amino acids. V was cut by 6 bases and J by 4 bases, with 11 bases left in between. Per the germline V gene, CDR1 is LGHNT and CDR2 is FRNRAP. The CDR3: CASGPTEADTQYF. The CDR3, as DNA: TGTGCTAGTGGCCCCACAGAGGCAGATACGCAGTATTTT.

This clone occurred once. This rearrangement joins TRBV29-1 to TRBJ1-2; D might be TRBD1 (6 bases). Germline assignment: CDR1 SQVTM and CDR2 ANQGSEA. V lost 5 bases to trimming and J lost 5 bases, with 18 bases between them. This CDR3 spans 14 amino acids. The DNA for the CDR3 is TGCAGCGTTAGCGGAGAACAGGGTCGGTATGGCTACACCTTC. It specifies CSVSGEQGRYGYTF. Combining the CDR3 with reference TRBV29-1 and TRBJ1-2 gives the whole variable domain SAVISQKPSRDICQRGTSLTIQCQVDSQVTMMFWYRQQPGQSLTLIATANQGSEATYESGFVIDKFPISRPNLTFSTLTVSNMSPEDSSIYLCSVSGEQGRYGYTFGSGTRLTVV.

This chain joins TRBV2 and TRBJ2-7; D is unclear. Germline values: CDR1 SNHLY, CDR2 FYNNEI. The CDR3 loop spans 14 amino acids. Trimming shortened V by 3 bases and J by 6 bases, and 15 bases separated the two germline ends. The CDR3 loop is CASSDIYSTGEQYF. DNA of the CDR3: TGTGCCAGCAGTGATATTTACAGCACCGGCGAGCAGTACTTC.

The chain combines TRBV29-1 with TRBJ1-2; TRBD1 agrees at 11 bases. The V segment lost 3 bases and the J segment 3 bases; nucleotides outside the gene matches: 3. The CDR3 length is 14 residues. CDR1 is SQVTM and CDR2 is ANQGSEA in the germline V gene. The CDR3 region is CSVEGQGDDYGYTF. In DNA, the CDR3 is TGCAGCGTTGAGGGACAGGGGGACGACTATGGCTACACCTTC.

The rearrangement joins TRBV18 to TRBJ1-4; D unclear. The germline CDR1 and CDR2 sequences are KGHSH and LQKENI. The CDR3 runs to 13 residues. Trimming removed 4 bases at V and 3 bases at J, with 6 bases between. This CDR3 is CASSLSPNEKLFF. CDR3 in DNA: TGTGCCAGCTCACTGTCCCCTAATGAAAAACTGTTTTTT. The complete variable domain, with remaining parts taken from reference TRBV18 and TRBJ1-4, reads NAGVMQNPRHLVRRRGQEARLRCSPMKGHSHVYWYRQLPEEGLKFMVYLQKENIIDESGMPKERFSAEFPKEGPSILRIQQVVRGDSAAYFCASSLSPNEKLFFGSGTQLSVL.

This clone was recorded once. The CDR3 is CASSQDRNGQLNTEAFF. In DNA, the CDR3 is TGCGCCAGCAGCCAAGATCGGAACGGACAGCTGAACACTGAAGCTTTCTTT. The chain carries TRBV4-3 and TRBJ1-1, with D maybe TRBD1 (6 bases). Trimming took 0 bases from V and 0 from J, leaving 14 bases between them. The CDR3 length is 17 residues. The germline CDR1 and CDR2 sequences are LGHNA and YSLEER.

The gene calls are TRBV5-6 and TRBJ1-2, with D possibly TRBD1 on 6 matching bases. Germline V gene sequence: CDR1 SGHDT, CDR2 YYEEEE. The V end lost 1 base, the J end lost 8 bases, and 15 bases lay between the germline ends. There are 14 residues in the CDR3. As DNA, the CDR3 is TGTGCCAGCAGCTTGTCTCAGGGGAGGTACGGCTACACCTTC. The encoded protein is CASSLSQGRYGYTF.

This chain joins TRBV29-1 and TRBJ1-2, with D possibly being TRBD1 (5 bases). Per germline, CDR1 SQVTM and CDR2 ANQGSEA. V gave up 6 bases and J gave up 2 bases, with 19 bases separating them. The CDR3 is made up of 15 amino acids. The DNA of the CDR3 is TGCAGCGTGGCCTTGGGTGGGGGGACCAACTATGGCTACACCTTC. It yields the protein CSVALGGGTNYGYTF.

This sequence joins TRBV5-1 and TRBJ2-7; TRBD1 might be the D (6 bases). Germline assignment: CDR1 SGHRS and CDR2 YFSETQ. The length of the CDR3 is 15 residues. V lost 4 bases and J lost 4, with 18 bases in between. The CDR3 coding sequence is TGCGCCAGCAGCCTCACCACAGGGTCGGCTTACGAGCAGTACTTC. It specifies CASSLTTGSAYEQYF.

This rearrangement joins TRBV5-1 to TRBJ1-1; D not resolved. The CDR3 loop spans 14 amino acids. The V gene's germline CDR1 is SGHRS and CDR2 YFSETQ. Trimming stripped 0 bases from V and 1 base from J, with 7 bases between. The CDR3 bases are TGCGCCAGCAGCTTGGTTTCGGGGAACACTGAAGCTTTCTTT. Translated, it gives CASSLVSGNTEAFF.